These 25 T cell receptor beta chains were all obtained from the same sample, sequenced in a study of identical twins. MiXCR, run by TCRdb on the 5' RACE reads, gives a single entry per CDR3 protein. The data hold about 570,000 distinct CDR3 sequences, with roughly 9.9% observed a single time. These data were also filed under a second study, of yellow fever vaccine responses in identical twins.

Sequenced sample: PBMCs. These receptors were obtained from a woman in her late teens or twenties in good health.

In its sample, this clonotype was seen a few times. The rearrangement uses TRBV25-1 and TRBJ2-3; D gene ambiguous. Germline V gene data show CDR1 as MGHDK and CDR2 as SYGVNS. The CDR3 consists of 14 residues. V was trimmed by 8 bases and J by 1 base, leaving 13 bases between them. Here the CDR3 DNA reads TGTGCCAGCTCCGTGGCGGCGCGCACAGATACGCAGTATTTT. It encodes CASSVAARTDTQYF.

This clonotype was detected a few times. The J gene is TRBJ2-5, the V gene TRBV9; TRBD2 aligns across 9 bases. The germline V gene has CDR1 SGDLS and CDR2 YYNGEE. This CDR3 region has 16 residues. The junction had 7 bases not matched to a gene; V was cut back by 0 bases and J by 4 bases. DNA for the CDR3: TGTGCCAGCAGCGTAGCTGGTAGCGGGAGATTAGAGACCCAGTACTTC. Its protein product is CASSVAGSGRLETQYF.

The genes are TRBV10-3 and TRBJ1-2; 8 nucleotides agree with TRBD1. With 2 bases clipped from V and 4 bases from J, the junction kept 6 bases outside the gene matches. The germline V gene has CDR1 ENHRY and CDR2 SYGVKD. CDR3 length: 15 amino acids. The CDR3 loop is CAISEGQGGSYGYTF. The CDR3 DNA reads TGTGCCATCAGTGAGGGACAGGGAGGCAGCTATGGCTACACCTTC.

The chain is built from TRBV10-3 and TRBJ1-1, with a weak D call TRBD1 (6 bases). This CDR3 contains 14 residues. CDR1 ENHRY and CDR2 SYGVKD come from the germline V gene. V lost 4 bases, J lost 3 bases, and 12 bases lay in between. CDR3 amino acids: CAISGIPGDTEAFF. The CDR3 DNA reads TGTGCCATCAGTGGGATCCCAGGGGACACTGAAGCTTTCTTT.

CDR3 sequence reads: CASSPPNGGSRSYEQYF. CDR3 nucleotide sequence: TGTGCCAGCAGCCCTCCCAACGGGGGGAGCCGGTCCTACGAGCAGTACTTC. The rearrangement uses TRBV28 and TRBJ2-7; 7 bases map to TRBD2. The CDR3 length is 17 residues. The germline V gene has CDR1 MDHEN and CDR2 SYDVKM. V was clipped by 6 bases and J by 1 base; unmatched bases: 15.

The table lists this clonotype with many counts. The chain couples TRBV15 to TRBJ2-7; D gene uncertain. The CDR3 covers 15 residues. V gave up 0 bases and J gave up 2 bases, with 11 bases separating them. Germline V gene data show CDR1 as LNHNV and CDR2 as YYDKDF (reference sequence). The CDR3 DNA follows: TGTGCCACCAGCAGAGATCAGGCAAAGACCTACGAGCAGTACTTC. Translating it yields CATSRDQAKTYEQYF.

This clonotype was observed a few times. The chain is built from TRBV7-9 and TRBJ2-5; D not resolved. V lost 2 bases to trimming and J lost 1 base, with 14 bases between them. This CDR3 has 16 residues. CDR1 and CDR2 (germline): SEHNR, FQNEAQ (reference sequence). CDR3 residues: CASSLLGTVVQETQYF. CDR3 DNA: TGTGCCAGCAGCTTATTAGGAACAGTAGTCCAAGAGACCCAGTACTTC.

This clonotype came up a few times. The chain employs TRBV12-3 or TRBV12-4 and TRBJ2-4; perhaps D is TRBD1 or TRBD2 (6 bases each). The CDR3 loop spans 15 amino acids. Between the trimmed V and J ends, which lost 6 bases and 2 bases, there was a span of 14 bases. CDR3 in amino acids: CASRGRDISKNIQYF. Written as DNA, the CDR3 is TGTGCCAGCAGGGGGCGGGACATCTCCAAAAACATTCAGTACTTC.

A few counts support this clonotype. This sequence joins TRBV24-1 and TRBJ2-2; D gene ambiguous. Germline values: CDR1 KGHDR, CDR2 SFDVKD. The CDR3 is made up of 15 amino acids. Trimming left V 7 bases short and J 7 bases short, with 18 bases between. CDR3 sequence reads: CATRGRSVDDGELFF. CDR3 in DNA: TGTGCCACCAGAGGCCGATCCGTTGATGACGGGGAGCTGTTTTTT.

This clonotype was picked up many times. The rearrangement joins TRBV5-8 to TRBJ1-2; D is perhaps TRBD1 (5 bases). This CDR3 has 15 residues. V shed 0 bases and J shed 4 bases, with 13 bases lying between them. Germline CDR1 and CDR2: SGHTS and YDEGEE. CDR3 protein: CASSLGPERGYGYTF. The CDR3, as DNA: TGTGCCAGCAGCTTGGGCCCGGAAAGGGGCTATGGCTACACCTTC.

The sample holds a few counts of this clonotype. This rearrangement joins TRBV7-2 to TRBJ2-3, with no clear D. Germline-derived CDR1 and CDR2 are SGHTA and FQGNSA. The CDR3 length is 16 residues. The V gene lost 5 bases and the J gene lost 4 bases, with 19 bases spanning the gap. The CDR3 sequence: CASSAHFGVWADTQYF. The CDR3 DNA is TGTGCCAGCAGCGCCCATTTTGGGGTCTGGGCAGATACGCAGTATTTT.

This clonotype was seen ten or more times. The gene calls are TRBV29-1 and TRBJ2-7; 8 bases are shared with TRBD2. Germline loops: CDR1 SQVTM, CDR2 ANQGSEA. The V gene end was trimmed by 7 bases and the J gene end by 2 bases; junction bases not matched to a gene: 10. This CDR3 contains 14 residues. CDR3 in amino acids: CSALRDGRAYEQYF. CDR3 nucleotide sequence: TGCAGCGCCCTCAGGGACGGGAGGGCCTACGAGCAGTACTTC.

The table lists this clonotype with many counts. The rearrangement uses TRBV5-1 and TRBJ2-5, with TRBD2 matching 9 bases. This CDR3 has 15 residues. The germline V gene encodes CDR1 SGHRS and CDR2 YFSETQ. V lost 7 bases and J lost 1; bases outside the gene matches: 8. The CDR3 DNA reads as TGCGCCAGCGGGCTGGATAGCGGGAGCCAAGAGACCCAGTACTTC. Protein: CASGLDSGSQETQYF.

This clonotype was counted between two and nine times. The rearrangement uses TRBV9 and TRBJ2-3; D is possibly TRBD1 or TRBD2 (5 bases each). Germline CDR1 reads SGDLS; CDR2 reads YYNGEE. The CDR3 sequence is 16 residues long. The V end was cut by 0 bases, the J end by 3 bases, with 14 bases between. The CDR3 DNA follows: TGTGCCAGCAGCGTAGGCGAGGGGTTTGGAACAGATACGCAGTATTTT. This codes for CASSVGEGFGTDTQYF.

This clonotype was seen a few times. This CDR3 reads CASSFFSGAGETQYF. The CDR3 bases are TGTGCCAGCAGTTTCTTTTCGGGGGCAGGGGAGACCCAGTACTTC. The chain employs TRBV12-3 or TRBV12-4 and TRBJ2-5, with D perhaps being TRBD1 or TRBD2 (6 bases each). The CDR3 loop spans 15 amino acids. V lost 3 bases and J lost 5, with 16 bases in between.

This clonotype was observed a single time. The chain couples TRBV6-4 to TRBJ2-7, with D unresolved. Trimming shortened V by 5 bases and J by 5 bases, and 7 bases separated the two germline ends. Germline V gene lookup returns CDR1 MRHNA and CDR2 SNTAGT. This CDR3 has 11 residues. The CDR3, as DNA: TGTGCCAGCAGTACCTCGAACGAGCAGTACTTC. Encoded protein: CASSTSNEQYF.

This clonotype came up a few times. The chain joins TRBV10-3 to TRBJ2-5; TRBD1 matches 8 bases. The CDR3 totals 14 residues. CDR1 ENHRY and CDR2 SYGVKD come from the germline V gene. The V and J ends lost 4 bases and 5 bases, in that order; junction bases with no gene match: 6. CDR3 in amino acids: CAISVKGQVETQYF. The CDR3 DNA follows: TGTGCCATCAGTGTTAAGGGACAGGTCGAGACCCAGTACTTC.

The CDR3 DNA reads as TGTGCCAGCAGCTTAGTGGGACCAGAAGGGGAGTACTTC. Its protein is CASSLVGPEGEYF. The chain is built from TRBV7-9 and TRBJ2-7; perhaps D is TRBD1 or TRBD2 (5 bases each). This CDR3 spans 13 amino acids. V was shortened by 1 base and J by 11 bases, with 15 bases between the two germline ends. The germline V gene encodes CDR1 SEHNR and CDR2 FQNEAQ (reference sequence).

The table lists this clonotype with many counts. This rearrangement joins TRBV29-1 to TRBJ2-1, with TRBD2 matching over 7 bases. This CDR3 region has 13 residues. V lost 6 bases, J lost 6 bases, and 8 bases stayed unmatched. Germline lookup yields CDR1 SQVTM and CDR2 ANQGSEA. This CDR3 reads CSVKAGGSNEQFF. The CDR3 DNA reads TGCAGCGTCAAGGCTGGCGGGAGCAATGAGCAGTTCTTC.

In its sample, this clonotype was seen many times. V is TRBV24-1 and J is TRBJ2-2, with D possibly being TRBD1 or TRBD2 (5 bases each). CDR1 is KGHDR, CDR2 SFDVKD, per germline. V shed 3 bases and J shed 6 bases, with 16 bases lying between them. The CDR3 runs 16 residues. In DNA form, the CDR3 reads TGTGCCACCAGTGATGGAAATCCGGGACCTTCCGGGGAGCTGTTTTTT. Protein sequence: CATSDGNPGPSGELFF.

This clonotype has at least ten counts. The chain has TRBV28 and TRBJ2-1, with unresolved D. This CDR3 contains 16 residues. Germline CDR1 reads MDHEN; CDR2 reads SYDVKM. The V gene lost 2 bases and the J gene lost 1 base, with 12 bases spanning the gap. The CDR3 coding sequence is TGTGCCAGCAGTTTAGTACTGTCGGTTTCCTACAATGAGCAGTTCTTC. The encoded protein is CASSLVLSVSYNEQFF.

This clonotype was picked up many times. The rearrangement joins TRBV6-2 or TRBV6-3 to TRBJ2-1, with D unresolved. The CDR3 contains 12 residues. Trimming cost V 0 bases and J 7 bases, with 4 bases left between them. Germline CDR1 and CDR2: MNHEY and SVGEGT. The CDR3 loop is CASSYSVNEQFF. The CDR3 region has the DNA TGTGCCAGCAGTTACTCGGTAAATGAGCAGTTCTTC.

This clonotype has at least ten counts. V is TRBV3-1 and J is TRBJ2-5; D may correspond to TRBD1 or TRBD2 (6 bases each). Trimming took off 3 bases at V and 2 bases at J, with 16 bases between the two ends. The CDR3 covers 16 residues. In germline, CDR1 is LGHDT, CDR2 YNNKEL (reference sequence). In DNA, the CDR3 is TGTGCCAGCAGCCAGGGGGCGGGGCTCAAGCAAGAGACCCAGTACTTC. Its protein product is CASSQGAGLKQETQYF.

This clonotype came up many times. The chain combines TRBV20-1 with TRBJ1-5; D remains unclear. Deletions cut 1 base from V and 2 bases from J, with 6 bases between. Germline CDR1 DFQATT, CDR2 SNEGSKA (reference sequence). The CDR3 is 13 amino acids. CDR3: CSARGDGNQPQHF. CDR3 bases: TGCAGTGCTAGAGGAGATGGCAATCAGCCCCAGCATTTT.

The chain combines TRBV6-5 with TRBJ2-7; TRBD2 matches 12 bases. Trimming took 0 bases from V and 5 from J; bases not matched to a gene: 8. This CDR3 region has 17 residues. Germline V lookup: CDR1 MNHEY, CDR2 SVGAGI. CDR3 DNA sequence: TGTGCCAGCAGTTACTCTTCACGAGGACTAGCGGGAAACGAGCAGTACTTC. This encodes CASSYSSRGLAGNEQYF.